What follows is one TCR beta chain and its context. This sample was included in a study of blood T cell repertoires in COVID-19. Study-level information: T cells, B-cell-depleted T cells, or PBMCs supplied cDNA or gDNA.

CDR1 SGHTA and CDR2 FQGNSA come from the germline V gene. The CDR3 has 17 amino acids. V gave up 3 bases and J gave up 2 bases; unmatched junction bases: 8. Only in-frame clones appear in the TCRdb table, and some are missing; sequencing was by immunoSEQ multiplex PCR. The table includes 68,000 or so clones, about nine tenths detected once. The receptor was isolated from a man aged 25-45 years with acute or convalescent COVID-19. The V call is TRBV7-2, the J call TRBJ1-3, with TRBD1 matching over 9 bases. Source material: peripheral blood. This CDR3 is CASSFPGTGRAGNTIYF. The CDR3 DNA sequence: TGTGCCAGCAGCTTTCCCGGGACAGGGCGGGCTGGAAACACCATATATTTT.